Listed below are T cell receptor beta chains from one sample, sequenced in a study of vaccination and CD4 T cells after COVID-19. TCRdb fed the PCR reads into MiXCR, producing one record per CDR3 protein. The data hold about 12,000 distinct CDR3 sequences, with under 60% observed a single time. Their cognate antigens are unknown. The material sequenced was cultured CD4+ T cells from blood, taken after SARS-CoV-2 vaccination. The receptors stem from a human donor with COVID-19. CDR3s include the opening cysteine and the closing phenylalanine or tryptophan. A D gene is named only where the DNA matches it firmly. Part of the rows lack a size; the others show once, few, many or a class for expanded clones.

d_call: -
v_call: TRBV6-1
j_call: TRBJ1-5
clone_size: few
cdr3_nt: TGTGCCAGCAGTGAAAATGCGTGGGCTGGGATCGGGCATCAGCCCCAGCATTTT
cdr3_aa: CASSENAWAGIGHQPQHF

d_call: TRBD2
v_call: TRBV20-1
j_call: TRBJ2-7
clone_size: -
cdr3_nt: TGCAGTGCCCCCGGGAGGGGCCCGATCGAGCAGTACTTC
cdr3_aa: CSAPGRGPIEQYF

d_call: -
v_call: TRBV6-1
j_call: TRBJ2-1
clone_size: -
cdr3_nt: TGTGCCAGCAGTCGTGTTGCCGGCGGGGTGAGTGAGCAGTTCTTC
cdr3_aa: CASSRVAGGVSEQFF

d_call: -
v_call: TRBV7-2
j_call: TRBJ1-2
clone_size: -
cdr3_nt: TGTGCCAGCAGCTTAGGGTCCAGGGGTGGGGACTATGGCTACACCTTC
cdr3_aa: CASSLGSRGGDYGYTF

d_call: TRBD1
v_call: TRBV6-1
j_call: TRBJ1-2
clone_size: -
cdr3_nt: TGTGCCAGCAGGGACCCGGGACAGACTAATGGCTACACCTTC
cdr3_aa: CASRDPGQTNGYTF

d_call: TRBD1
v_call: TRBV24-1
j_call: TRBJ1-5
clone_size: few
cdr3_nt: TGTGCCAAGCTTTACCCCAGGGGGGGAACCAGCAATCAGCCCCAGCATTTT
cdr3_aa: CAKLYPRGGTSNQPQHF

d_call: -
v_call: TRBV30
j_call: TRBJ2-5
clone_size: few
cdr3_nt: TGTGCCTGGAGTGGGGACGGCTACGGAAAAGAGACCCAGTACTTC
cdr3_aa: CAWSGDGYGKETQYF

d_call: -
v_call: TRBV6-2/TRBV6-3
j_call: TRBJ2-3
clone_size: -
cdr3_nt: TGTGCCAGCCCTTTGGCGGCAGATACGCAGTATTTT
cdr3_aa: CASPLAADTQYF

d_call: TRBD2
v_call: TRBV6-1
j_call: TRBJ2-1
clone_size: few
cdr3_nt: TGTGCCAGCAGGAGCGGGGCCAACTCCTACAATGAGCAGTTCTTC
cdr3_aa: CASRSGANSYNEQFF

d_call: -
v_call: TRBV6-1
j_call: TRBJ2-5
clone_size: -
cdr3_nt: TGTGCCAGCAGTATACGGGAGACCCAGTACTTC
cdr3_aa: CASSIRETQYF

d_call: -
v_call: TRBV11-3
j_call: TRBJ2-5
clone_size: -
cdr3_nt: TGTGCCAGCAGCTTCGACAGGCACCTGGGTTCGGAGACCCAGTACTTC
cdr3_aa: CASSFDRHLGSETQYF

d_call: -
v_call: TRBV4-3
j_call: TRBJ1-5
clone_size: few
cdr3_nt: TGCGCCAGCAGCCAAGATATCAATCAGCCCCAGCATTTT
cdr3_aa: CASSQDINQPQHF

d_call: -
v_call: TRBV4-3
j_call: TRBJ2-5
clone_size: -
cdr3_nt: TGCGCCAGCAGCCAACGACTCAGCGAGACCCAGTACTTC
cdr3_aa: CASSQRLSETQYF

d_call: -
v_call: TRBV6-1
j_call: TRBJ1-1
clone_size: few
cdr3_nt: TGTGCCACCCGGACAGACATGAACACTGAAGCTTTCTTT
cdr3_aa: CATRTDMNTEAFF

d_call: -
v_call: TRBV30
j_call: TRBJ1-3
clone_size: few
cdr3_nt: TGTGCCTGGAGTAAGGACAGCTTCTCTGGAAACACCATATATTTT
cdr3_aa: CAWSKDSFSGNTIYF

d_call: -
v_call: TRBV5-4
j_call: TRBJ1-1
clone_size: -
cdr3_nt: TGTGCCAGCAGCTTGCCAGGCGTGAACACTGAAGCTTTCTTT
cdr3_aa: CASSLPGVNTEAFF

d_call: -
v_call: TRBV1
j_call: TRBJ2-2
clone_size: once
cdr3_nt: TGCACCAGCAGCCAGACGGATTCGAACACCGGGGAGCTGTTTTTT
cdr3_aa: CTSSQTDSNTGELFF

d_call: TRBD1
v_call: TRBV5-1
j_call: TRBJ2-7
clone_size: -
cdr3_nt: TGCGCCAGCAGTAGAGACAGGGTCTACGAGCAGTACTTC
cdr3_aa: CASSRDRVYEQYF

d_call: -
v_call: TRBV7-3
j_call: TRBJ2-5
clone_size: few
cdr3_nt: TGTGCCAGCAGCACCGGTGGGCAGGGCCAGACCCAGTACTTC
cdr3_aa: CASSTGGQGQTQYF

d_call: TRBD1
v_call: TRBV20-1
j_call: TRBJ1-2
clone_size: -
cdr3_nt: TGCAGTGCTACCGGGACAGACTATGGCTACACCTTC
cdr3_aa: CSATGTDYGYTF

d_call: TRBD2
v_call: TRBV24-1
j_call: TRBJ2-1
clone_size: -
cdr3_nt: TGTGCCACCAGTGACCGCCCGGGACTAGCGGGGGGCAATGAGCAGTTCTTC
cdr3_aa: CATSDRPGLAGGNEQFF

d_call: -
v_call: TRBV20-1
j_call: TRBJ2-7
clone_size: -
cdr3_nt: TGCAGTGCTAGAGATTTCGGGGCAGGGGAAGAGCAGTACTTC
cdr3_aa: CSARDFGAGEEQYF

d_call: TRBD1
v_call: TRBV7-9
j_call: TRBJ1-5
clone_size: once
cdr3_nt: TGTGCCAGCAGCCAAGACAGGGCGCATCAGCCCCAGCATTTT
cdr3_aa: CASSQDRAHQPQHF

d_call: TRBD1
v_call: TRBV11-2
j_call: TRBJ1-2
clone_size: -
cdr3_nt: TGTGCCAGCAGCTTAGATACAGGGGGCTATGGCTACACCTTC
cdr3_aa: CASSLDTGGYGYTF

d_call: -
v_call: TRBV6-5
j_call: TRBJ2-5
clone_size: few
cdr3_nt: TGTGCCAGCAGTTACACGAGGGCCCAAGAGACCCAGTACTTC
cdr3_aa: CASSYTRAQETQYF

d_call: -
v_call: TRBV4-2
j_call: TRBJ1-1
clone_size: -
cdr3_nt: TGTGCCAGCAGCCAAGACGGGCAAATGAACACTGAAGCTTTCTTT
cdr3_aa: CASSQDGQMNTEAFF